This record concerns one TCR beta chain sequence. This specimen comes from a study of blood T cells in healthy people across ages. Looking at the study overall: Capture via template switching afforded approximately one barcoded beta molecule per two T cells.

The germline V and J ends were trimmed by 8 bases and 5 bases, with 9 bases remaining between them. CDR3 length: 11 residues. Next came a second PCR, run for 7 to 11 cycles, which used a sample-barcoded 5' primer along with a J-beta primer mix. TCRdb called the 5' RACE reads again in MiXCR, with one record for every CDR3 protein. Of fewer than 900,000 distinct CDR3 sequences in the sample, approximately 43% were seen once. The source is a woman aged 60-70 years in good health. The specimen was blood. The rearrangement uses TRBV12-3 or TRBV12-4 and TRBJ1-1; D is ambiguous. The CDR3 bases are TGTGCCAGCCCAATCGGGACTGAAGCTTTCTTT. Protein product: CASPIGTEAFF.